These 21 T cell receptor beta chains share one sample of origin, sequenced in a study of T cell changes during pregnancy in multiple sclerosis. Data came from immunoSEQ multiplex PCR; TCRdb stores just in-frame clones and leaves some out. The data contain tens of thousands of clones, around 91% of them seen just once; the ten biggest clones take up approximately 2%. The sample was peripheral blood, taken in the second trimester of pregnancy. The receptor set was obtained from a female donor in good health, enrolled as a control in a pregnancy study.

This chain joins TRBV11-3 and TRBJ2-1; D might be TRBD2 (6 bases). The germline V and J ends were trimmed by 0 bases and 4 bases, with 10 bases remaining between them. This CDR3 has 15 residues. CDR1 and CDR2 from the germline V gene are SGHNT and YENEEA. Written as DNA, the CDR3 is TGTGCCAGCAGCTTAGAGACGGGGGAATACAATGAGCAGTTCTTC. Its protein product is CASSLETGEYNEQFF.

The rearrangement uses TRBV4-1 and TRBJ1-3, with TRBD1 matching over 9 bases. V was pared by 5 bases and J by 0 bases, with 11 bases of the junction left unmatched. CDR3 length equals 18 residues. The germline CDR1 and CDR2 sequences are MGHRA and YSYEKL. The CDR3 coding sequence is TGCGCCAGCAGCAACTGGGACAGGGACCTACACTCTGGAAACACCATATATTTT. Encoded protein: CASSNWDRDLHSGNTIYF.

The DNA for the CDR3 is TGTGCCAGCGGGCCGGTGGGGGGGAGCCAAGAGACCCAGTACTTC. Protein sequence: CASGPVGGSQETQYF. This chain connects TRBV6-1 to TRBJ2-5; TRBD2 matches 7 bases. This CDR3 is built from 15 residues. Losses at the gene ends were 8 bases for V and 1 base for J; bases not matched to a gene: 10. Per germline, CDR1 MNHNS and CDR2 SASEGT.

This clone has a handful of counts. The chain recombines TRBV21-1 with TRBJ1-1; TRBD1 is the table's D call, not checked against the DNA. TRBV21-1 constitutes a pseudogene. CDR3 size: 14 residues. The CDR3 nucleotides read TGTGCCAGCAGCAAAGCGCGACAGAACACTGAAGCTTTCTTT. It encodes CASSKARQNTEAFF.

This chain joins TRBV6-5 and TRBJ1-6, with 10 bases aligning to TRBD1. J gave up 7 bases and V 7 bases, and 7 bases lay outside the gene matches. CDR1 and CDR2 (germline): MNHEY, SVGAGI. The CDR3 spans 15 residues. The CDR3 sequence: CASTPLGQGNSPLHF. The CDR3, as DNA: TGTGCCAGCACCCCTTTGGGACAGGGGAATTCACCCCTCCACTTT.

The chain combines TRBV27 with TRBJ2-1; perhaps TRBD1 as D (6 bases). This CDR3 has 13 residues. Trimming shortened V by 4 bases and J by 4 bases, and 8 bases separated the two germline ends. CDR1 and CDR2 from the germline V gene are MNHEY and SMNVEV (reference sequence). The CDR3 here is CASSYQGYNEQFF. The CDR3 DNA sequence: TGTGCCAGCAGTTACCAGGGGTACAATGAGCAGTTCTTC.

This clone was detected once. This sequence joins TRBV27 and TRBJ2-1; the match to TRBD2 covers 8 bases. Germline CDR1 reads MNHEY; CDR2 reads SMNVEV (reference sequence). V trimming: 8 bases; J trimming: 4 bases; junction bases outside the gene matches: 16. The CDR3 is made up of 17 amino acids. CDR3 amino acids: CASSPRGGGPPYNEQFF. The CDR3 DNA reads TGTGCCAGCTCCCCCCGGGGGGGAGGGCCTCCGTACAATGAGCAGTTCTTC.

The CDR3 DNA sequence: TGTGCCACCAGCAGAGTGGCGGGGGCAGGGTTTTTTCGGCACACTGAAGCTTTCTTT. It specifies CATSRVAGAGFFRHTEAFF. The chain links TRBV15 to TRBJ1-1, with a possible D match to TRBD1 (6 bases). Germline V gene sequence: CDR1 LNHNV, CDR2 YYDKDF (reference sequence). This CDR3 region has 19 residues. V was shortened by 1 base and J by 3 bases, with 24 bases between the two germline ends.

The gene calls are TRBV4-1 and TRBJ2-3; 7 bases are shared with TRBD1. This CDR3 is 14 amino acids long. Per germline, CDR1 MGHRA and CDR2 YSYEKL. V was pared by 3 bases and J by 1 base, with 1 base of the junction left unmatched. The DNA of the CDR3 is TGCGCCAGCAGCCACGACAGGGGCACAGATACGCAGTATTTT. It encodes CASSHDRGTDTQYF.

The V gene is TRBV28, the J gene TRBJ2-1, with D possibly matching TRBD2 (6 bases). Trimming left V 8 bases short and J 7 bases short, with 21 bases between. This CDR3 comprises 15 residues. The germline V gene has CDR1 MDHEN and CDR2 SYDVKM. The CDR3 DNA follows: TGTGCCAGCGGGTCGGGACTCCTCGGAGGTAATGAGCAGTTCTTC. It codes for CASGSGLLGGNEQFF.

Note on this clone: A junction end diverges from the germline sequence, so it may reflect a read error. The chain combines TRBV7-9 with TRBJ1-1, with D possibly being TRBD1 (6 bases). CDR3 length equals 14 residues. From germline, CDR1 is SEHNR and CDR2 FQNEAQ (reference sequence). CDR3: CASTLLQGHTEAFF. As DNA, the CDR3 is TGTGCCAGCACCTTACTACAGGGACATACTGAAGCTTTCTTT.

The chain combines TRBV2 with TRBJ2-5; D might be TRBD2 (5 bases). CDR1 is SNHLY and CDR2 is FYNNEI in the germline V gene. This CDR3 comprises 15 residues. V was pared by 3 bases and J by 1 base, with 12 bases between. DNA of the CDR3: TGTGCCAGCAGTGAGGGAGTGAGCTTCCAAGAGACCCAGTACTTC. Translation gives CASSEGVSFQETQYF.

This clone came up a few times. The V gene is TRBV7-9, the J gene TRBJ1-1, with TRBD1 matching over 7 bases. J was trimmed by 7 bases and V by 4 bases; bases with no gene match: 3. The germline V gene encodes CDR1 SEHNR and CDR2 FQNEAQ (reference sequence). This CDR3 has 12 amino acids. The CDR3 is CASSYGDSEAFF. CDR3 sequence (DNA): TGTGCCAGCAGCTACGGGGACAGTGAAGCTTTCTTT.

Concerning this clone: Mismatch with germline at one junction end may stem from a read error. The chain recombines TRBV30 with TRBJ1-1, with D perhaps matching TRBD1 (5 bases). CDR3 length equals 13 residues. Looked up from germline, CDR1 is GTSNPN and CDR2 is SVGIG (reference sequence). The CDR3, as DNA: TGTGCCTCCACGGACATTAAGAACACTGAAGCTCTCTTT. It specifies CASTDIKNTEALF.

The CDR3 here is CASSLGRLRQETQYF. CDR3 nucleotide sequence: TGTGCCAGCAGCTTAGGAAGACTGCGTCAAGAGACCCAGTACTTC. The genes are TRBV7-9 and TRBJ2-5; D gene uncertain. Trimming removed 1 base at V and 2 bases at J, with 11 bases between. CDR3 length equals 15 residues. Germline V gene lookup returns CDR1 SEHNR and CDR2 FQNEAQ (reference sequence).

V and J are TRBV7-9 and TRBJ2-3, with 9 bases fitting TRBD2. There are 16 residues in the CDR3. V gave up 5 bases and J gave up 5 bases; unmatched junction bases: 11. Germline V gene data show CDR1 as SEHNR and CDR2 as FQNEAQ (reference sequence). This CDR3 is CASSAYGGGAEDTQYF. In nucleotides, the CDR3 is TGTGCCAGCAGCGCCTATGGCGGGGGGGCTGAAGATACGCAGTATTTT. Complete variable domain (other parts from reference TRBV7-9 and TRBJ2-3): DTGVSQNPRHKITKRGQNVTFRCDPISEHNRLYWYRQTLGQGPEFLTYFQNEAQLEKSRLLSDRFSAERPKGSFSTLEIQRTEQGDSAMYLCASSAYGGGAEDTQYFGPGTRLTVL.

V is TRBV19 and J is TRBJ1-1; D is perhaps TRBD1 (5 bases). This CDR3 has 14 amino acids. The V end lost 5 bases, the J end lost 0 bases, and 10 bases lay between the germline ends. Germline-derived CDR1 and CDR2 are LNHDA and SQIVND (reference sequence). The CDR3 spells CASSDQTVNTEAFF. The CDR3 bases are TGTGCCAGTAGTGACCAGACAGTGAACACTGAAGCTTTCTTT.

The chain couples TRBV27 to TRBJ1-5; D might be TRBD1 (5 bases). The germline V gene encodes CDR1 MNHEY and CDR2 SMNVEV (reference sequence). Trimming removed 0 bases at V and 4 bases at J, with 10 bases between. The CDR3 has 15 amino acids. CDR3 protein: CASSLSSGGNQPQHF. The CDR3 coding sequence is TGTGCCAGCAGTTTATCTTCCGGGGGGAATCAGCCCCAGCATTTT.

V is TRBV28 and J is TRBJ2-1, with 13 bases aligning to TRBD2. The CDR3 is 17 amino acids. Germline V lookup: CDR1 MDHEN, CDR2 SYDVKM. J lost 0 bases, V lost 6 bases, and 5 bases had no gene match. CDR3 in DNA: TGTGCCAGCAGCCCGGGACTAGCGGGGCCCTCCTACAATGAGCAGTTCTTC. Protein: CASSPGLAGPSYNEQFF. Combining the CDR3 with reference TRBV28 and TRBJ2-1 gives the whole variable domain DVKVTQSSRYLVKRTGEKVFLECVQDMDHENMFWYRQDPGLGLRLIYFSYDVKMKEKGDIPEGYSVSREKKERFSLILESASTNQTSMYLCASSPGLAGPSYNEQFFGPGTRLTVL.

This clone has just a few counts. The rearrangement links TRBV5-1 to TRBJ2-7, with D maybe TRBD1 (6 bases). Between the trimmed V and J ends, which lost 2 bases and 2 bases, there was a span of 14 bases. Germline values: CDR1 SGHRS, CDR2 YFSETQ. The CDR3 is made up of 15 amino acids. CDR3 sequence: CASSLSQGVAYEQYF. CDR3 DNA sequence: TGCGCCAGCAGCTTATCACAGGGAGTAGCCTACGAGCAGTACTTC.

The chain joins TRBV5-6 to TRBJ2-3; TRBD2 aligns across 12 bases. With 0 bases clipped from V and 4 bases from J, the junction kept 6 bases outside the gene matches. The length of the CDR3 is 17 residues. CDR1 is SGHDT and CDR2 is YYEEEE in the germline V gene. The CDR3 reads CASSLVRSSGGADTQYF. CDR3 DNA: TGTGCCAGCAGCTTGGTTCGTTCTAGCGGGGGGGCAGATACGCAGTATTTT.